Shown below are 31 T cell receptor beta chains from a single sample sequenced in a study of T cells in Graves' hyperthyroidism and ophthalmopathy. RNA transcripts provided the source from which TCR beta CDR3 regions were amplified. First-round RT-PCR targeting the TCR CDR3 was performed with the HTBI primer set. MiXCR, applied by TCRdb to the multiplex PCR reads, yields one record per CDR3 protein. The data show 650,000 to 700,000 distinct CDR3 sequences, around a sixth seen once. The sample comprised blood. The receptors were gathered from a man aged 50 to 59 with Graves' hyperthyroidism.

This clonotype was seen many times. The J gene is TRBJ2-7, the V gene TRBV7-2; 10 nucleotides line up with TRBD2. Trimming took 2 bases from V and 4 from J; bases not matched to a gene: 5. The CDR3 has 15 amino acids. Germline CDR1 SGHTA, CDR2 FQGNSA. CDR3 coding DNA: TGTGCCAGCAGCTTACTAGCGGGAGATCGGTACGAGCAGTACTTC. It specifies CASSLLAGDRYEQYF. Full variable domain (missing parts from reference TRBV7-2 and TRBJ2-7): GAGVSQSPSNKVTEKGKDVELRCDPISGHTALYWYRQSLGQGLEFLIYFQGNSAPDKSGLPSDRFSAERTGGSVSTLTIQRTQQEDSAVYLCASSLLAGDRYEQYFGPGTRLTVT.

The table lists this clonotype with a few counts. The V and J genes are TRBV7-9 and TRBJ1-1; weak D call: TRBD1 (5 bases). In germline, CDR1 is SEHNR, CDR2 FQNEAQ (reference sequence). Trimming removed 6 bases at V and 1 base at J, with 12 bases between. This CDR3 region has 14 residues. The chain's CDR3 is CASRPPTGNTEAFF. CDR3 nucleotides: TGTGCCAGCAGGCCGCCTACAGGGAACACTGAAGCTTTCTTT. The variable domain in full, with the rest retrieved from reference TRBV7-9 and TRBJ1-1, is DTGVSQNPRHKITKRGQNVTFRCDPISEHNRLYWYRQTLGQGPEFLTYFQNEAQLEKSRLLSDRFSAERPKGSFSTLEIQRTEQGDSAMYLCASRPPTGNTEAFFGQGTRLTVV.

This clonotype has a count of ten or more. This sequence joins TRBV30 and TRBJ1-4; D uncertain. Germline V gives CDR1 GTSNPN, CDR2 SVGIG (reference sequence). CDR3 length equals 13 residues. Trimming cost V 3 bases and J 6 bases, with 11 bases left between them. The CDR3 loop reads CAWRRPADEKLFF. CDR3 sequence (DNA): TGTGCCTGGAGGAGGCCGGCGGATGAAAAACTGTTTTTT.

The V call is TRBV19, the J call TRBJ1-5; possibly TRBD1 for D (5 bases). Germline CDR1 and CDR2: LNHDA and SQIVND (reference sequence). The CDR3 is 11 residues long. The CDR3 DNA reads as TGTGCGTCCGGGACTCCCTATCCCCAGCATTTT. It encodes CASGTPYPQHF.

This clonotype was counted many times. The chain is built from TRBV12-3 or TRBV12-4 and TRBJ2-7; TRBD1 aligns across 7 bases. CDR3 length: 17 amino acids. The junction had 14 bases not matched to a gene; V was cut back by 6 bases and J by 0 bases. The CDR3 DNA follows: TGTGCCAGCAGAACTGACCGTTTGACAGGGACCTCCTACGAGCAGTACTTC. It specifies CASRTDRLTGTSYEQYF.

The gene calls are TRBV2 and TRBJ2-1, with 8 bases fitting TRBD2. The germline gives CDR1 SNHLY, CDR2 FYNNEI. CDR3 length equals 15 residues. Trimming cost V 4 bases and J 8 bases; bases outside gene matches: 10. Here the CDR3 DNA reads TGTGCCAGCAGTGTGGCAGCGGGAGTAGGGGATGAGCAGTTCTTC. Translating gives CASSVAAGVGDEQFF. The variable domain in full, completed from reference TRBV2 and TRBJ2-1, reads EPEVTQTPSHQVTQMGQEVILRCVPISNHLYFYWYRQILGQKVEFLVSFYNNEISEKSEIFDDQFSVERPDGSNFTLKIRSTKLEDSAMYFCASSVAAGVGDEQFFGPGTRLTVL.

The rearrangement uses TRBV5-1 and TRBJ2-7; 9 positions match TRBD2. Trimming took 3 bases from V and 5 from J; bases not matched to a gene: 6. Germline CDR1 is SGHRS and CDR2 is YFSETQ. The CDR3 sequence is 14 residues long. Written as DNA, the CDR3 is TGCGCCAGCAGCTGGGCGGGAGGGGTGGACGAGCAGTACTTC. Protein product: CASSWAGGVDEQYF. The entire variable domain, with the rest obtained from reference TRBV5-1 and TRBJ2-7, is as follows: KAGVTQTPRYLIKTRGQQVTLSCSPISGHRSVSWYQQTPGQGLQFLFEYFSETQRNKGNFPGRFSGRQFSNSRSEMNVSTLELGDSALYLCASSWAGGVDEQYFGPGTRLTVT.

This clonotype was counted ten times or more. The chain couples TRBV28 to TRBJ2-3; D not resolved. The V end was cut by 2 bases, the J end by 0 bases, with 9 bases between. CDR1 and CDR2 from the germline V gene are MDHEN and SYDVKM. This CDR3 spans 15 amino acids. The CDR3: CASSLVVDSTDTQYF. CDR3 DNA: TGTGCCAGCAGTTTAGTAGTGGACAGCACAGATACGCAGTATTTT.

This CDR3 reads CASSSPGLSDYGYTF. In DNA, the CDR3 is TGTGCCAGCAGCTCCCCAGGGTTATCGGATTATGGCTACACCTTC. This chain links TRBV5-4 with TRBJ1-2; a weak D match, TRBD1 (5 bases). V was pared by 3 bases and J by 5 bases, with 17 bases between. This CDR3 has 15 amino acids. Per germline, CDR1 SGHNT and CDR2 YYREEE (reference sequence).

This clonotype was recorded at least ten times. The V gene is TRBV7-9, the J gene TRBJ1-4, with 7 bases lining up with TRBD1. The CDR3 covers 15 residues. CDR1 and CDR2 from the germline V gene are SEHNR and FQNEAQ (reference sequence). J lost 5 bases, V lost 0 bases, and 3 bases had no gene match. The CDR3 protein is CASSLAGGENEKLFF. CDR3 bases: TGTGCCAGCAGCTTAGCAGGGGGCGAGAATGAAAAACTGTTTTTT.

This clonotype was counted at least ten times. The chain carries TRBV24-1 and TRBJ2-7; maybe TRBD2 (7 bases). V dropped 7 bases and J dropped 5 bases, with 20 bases sitting between them. Germline V gives CDR1 KGHDR, CDR2 SFDVKD. CDR3 length: 15 amino acids. The CDR3 DNA reads as TGTGCCACCAGCCCCGAGGGAGGGGGAACGGACGAGCAGTACTTC. Translated: CATSPEGGGTDEQYF.

This clonotype was observed a few times. The chain employs TRBV5-4 and TRBJ2-3, with TRBD2 matching 8 bases. V shed 3 bases and J 6 bases; nucleotides not matched to a gene: 9. The germline V gene encodes CDR1 SGHNT and CDR2 YYREEE (reference sequence). CDR3 length equals 15 residues. The CDR3 here is CASSSRLASDDTQYF. The CDR3 bases are TGTGCCAGCAGCTCACGACTAGCGTCGGACGATACGCAGTATTTT.

This sequence joins TRBV5-1 and TRBJ2-3; D is unresolved. V lost 1 base and J lost 0, with 9 bases in between. Germline V CDR1 and CDR2: SGHRS, YFSETQ. This CDR3 has 15 amino acids. CDR3 DNA: TGCGCCAGCAGCTTGTACGGCAGTAGCACAGATACGCAGTATTTT. As protein: CASSLYGSSTDTQYF.

This clonotype was picked up a small number of times. The chain recombines TRBV6-5 with TRBJ2-7; no firm D call. The CDR3 is made up of 14 amino acids. V lost 0 bases and J lost 5, with 11 bases in between. Germline lookup yields CDR1 MNHEY and CDR2 SVGAGI. The CDR3 DNA sequence: TGTGCCAGCAGTTACTCGGAAGGGATTAACGAGCAGTACTTC. This translates into CASSYSEGINEQYF.

This clonotype was detected ten times or more. The rearrangement links TRBV7-2 to TRBJ2-2; D tentatively reads TRBD1 or TRBD2 (5 bases each). The ends were cut back, 7 bases at V and 4 bases at J, with 10 bases in the middle. Germline CDR1 SGHTA, CDR2 FQGNSA. CDR3 length: 13 amino acids. CDR3 bases: TGTGCCAGCAACGGGGCCGTCACCGGGGAGCTGTTTTTT. Protein sequence: CASNGAVTGELFF.

This chain uses TRBV7-2 with TRBJ1-2; no firm D call. The V and J ends lost 5 bases and 0 bases respectively, with 13 bases between them. There are 15 residues in the CDR3. The germline CDR1 and CDR2 sequences are SGHTA and FQGNSA. The chain's CDR3 is CASSVSSEANYGYTF. In DNA, the CDR3 is TGTGCCAGCAGCGTCTCTTCTGAAGCTAACTATGGCTACACCTTC.

This clonotype appeared many times. CDR3 sequence reads: CASSIGAGISYEQYF. The CDR3 bases are TGTGCCAGCAGCATAGGGGCGGGGATCTCCTACGAGCAGTACTTC. The chain is built from TRBV11-2 and TRBJ2-7; D is perhaps TRBD2 (6 bases). V was clipped by 5 bases and J by 0 bases, with 14 bases between them. The CDR3 covers 15 residues. Germline V gene lookup returns CDR1 SGHAT and CDR2 FQNNGV.

The chain carries TRBV7-9 and TRBJ2-7; D is ambiguous. Trimming pared 4 bases from V and 3 bases from J, leaving 10 bases between. The germline gives CDR1 SEHNR, CDR2 FQNEAQ (reference sequence). The CDR3 has 13 amino acids. This chain's CDR3 is CASSSNLSYEQYF. The DNA of the CDR3 is TGTGCCAGCAGCTCAAACCTAAGCTACGAGCAGTACTTC.

This clonotype was seen at least ten times. V gene TRBV12-3 or TRBV12-4 combines with J gene TRBJ1-6; no firm D call. V shed 4 bases and J shed 0 bases, with 10 bases lying between them. The CDR3 is made up of 16 amino acids. CDR3 sequence reads: CASSSQGSSYNSPLHF. The CDR3 region has the DNA TGTGCCAGCAGTTCCCAAGGGAGCTCCTATAATTCACCCCTCCACTTT.

The table lists this clonotype with a few counts. The chain employs TRBV27 and TRBJ2-7; TRBD2 aligns across 8 bases. The CDR3 is 16 residues long. CDR1 MNHEY and CDR2 SMNVEV come from the germline V gene (reference sequence). The trim removed 3 bases at V and 3 bases at J, leaving 10 bases unmatched. CDR3 bases: TGTGCCAGCAGTTTGGGGGGGCGGGAGGTTTTCTACGAGCAGTACTTC. Protein product: CASSLGGREVFYEQYF.

The rearrangement links TRBV2 to TRBJ1-1, with 11 nucleotides matching TRBD1. The CDR3 is 16 residues long. CDR1 SNHLY and CDR2 FYNNEI come from the germline V gene. J was trimmed by 4 bases and V by 7 bases; bases with no gene match: 11. The CDR3 is CASIMDRGLFGTEAFF. DNA for the CDR3: TGTGCCAGCATTATGGACAGGGGGCTATTCGGCACTGAAGCTTTCTTT. Looking up the rest from reference TRBV2 and TRBJ1-1 gives the full variable domain: EPEVTQTPSHQVTQMGQEVILRCVPISNHLYFYWYRQILGQKVEFLVSFYNNEISEKSEIFDDQFSVERPDGSNFTLKIRSTKLEDSAMYFCASIMDRGLFGTEAFFGQGTRLTVV.

This clonotype has more than one count but fewer than ten. CDR3 loop: CASSRTTGGMDTQYF. The CDR3 bases are TGTGCCAGCAGCCGGACGACAGGGGGCATGGATACGCAGTATTTT. V usage is TRBV3-1 and J usage is TRBJ2-3, with 10 bases aligning to TRBD1. Germline V gives CDR1 LGHDT, CDR2 YNNKEL (reference sequence). The CDR3 length is 15 residues. Trimming at V came to 4 bases and at J to 6 bases, leaving 7 bases not matched to a gene.

This clonotype was counted many times. The CDR3 spells CASSLPSGLTDTQYF. The CDR3 region has the DNA TGTGCCAGCAGCTTGCCTAGCGGGTTAACAGATACGCAGTATTTT. The rearrangement links TRBV7-9 to TRBJ2-3, with 8 bases matching TRBD2. Germline loops: CDR1 SEHNR, CDR2 FQNEAQ (reference sequence). V shed 3 bases, J shed 3 bases, and the junction held 5 bases outside the gene matches. The CDR3 extends over 15 amino acids.

In its sample, this clonotype was seen a few times. The chain carries TRBV6-2 or TRBV6-3 and TRBJ2-7, with D hard to call. CDR1 MNHEY and CDR2 SVGEGT come from the germline V gene. V was shortened by 2 bases and J by 6 bases, with 14 bases between the two germline ends. The CDR3 consists of 14 residues. CDR3 protein: CASSYIGSQGEQYF. The CDR3 DNA sequence: TGTGCCAGCAGTTACATAGGATCCCAAGGCGAGCAGTACTTC.

This clonotype showed up many times. The gene calls are TRBV3-1 and TRBJ2-7; 7 nucleotides align to TRBD2. This CDR3 spans 15 amino acids. Germline V gives CDR1 LGHDT, CDR2 YNNKEL (reference sequence). V lost 3 bases, J lost 5 bases, and 10 bases stayed unmatched. The DNA for the CDR3 is TGTGCCAGCAGCCAGCCGTTGGGAGGGCTCCACGAGCAGTACTTC. Translated: CASSQPLGGLHEQYF.

This clonotype was seen only a few times. The CDR3 protein is CATSRTSGSRDEQFF. CDR3 in DNA: TGTGCCACCAGCAGGACTAGCGGGAGTCGGGATGAGCAGTTCTTC. This chain links TRBV15 with TRBJ2-1; TRBD2 matches at 12 bases. This CDR3 comprises 15 residues. V shed 3 bases, J shed 8 bases, and the junction held 5 bases outside the gene matches. Germline values: CDR1 LNHNV, CDR2 YYDKDF (reference sequence).

This clonotype was seen repeatedly, ten times or more. The genes are TRBV5-1 and TRBJ2-7, with D perhaps given as TRBD1 or TRBD2 (6 bases each). CDR1 SGHRS and CDR2 YFSETQ come from the germline V gene. Trimming removed 5 bases at V and 0 bases at J, with 21 bases between. The CDR3 loop spans 17 amino acids. In DNA form, the CDR3 reads TGCGCCAGCAGTTCTCTGGGCCGTCGGGGGCTCTCCTACGAGCAGTACTTC. Protein: CASSSLGRRGLSYEQYF.

This clonotype was detected once. A single base separates this from a much larger clone, so it may be a read error. The chain carries TRBV7-6 and TRBJ2-7; D is undetermined. Germline CDR1 and CDR2: SGHVS and FNYEAQ. The CDR3 runs to 14 residues. V shed 5 bases and J shed 5 bases, with 16 bases lying between them. The DNA of the CDR3 is TGTGCCAGCAGCGTTAGCAGGAATCCCAACGAGCAGTACTTC. Its protein product is CASSVSRNPNEQYF.

This clonotype was recorded at least ten times. This rearrangement joins TRBV2 to TRBJ2-3, with unresolved D. CDR1 is SNHLY, CDR2 FYNNEI, per germline. V shed 6 bases and J shed 4 bases, with 5 bases lying between them. The CDR3 contains 11 residues. CDR3 protein: CASRKSDTQYF. CDR3 in DNA: TGTGCCAGCAGGAAGTCAGATACGCAGTATTTT. Full variable domain (missing parts from reference TRBV2 and TRBJ2-3): EPEVTQTPSHQVTQMGQEVILRCVPISNHLYFYWYRQILGQKVEFLVSFYNNEISEKSEIFDDQFSVERPDGSNFTLKIRSTKLEDSAMYFCASRKSDTQYFGPGTRLTVL.

This clonotype was counted a few times. This rearrangement joins TRBV6-8 to TRBJ2-7; D might be TRBD1 or TRBD2, each matching 5 bases. Trimming removed 2 bases from V and 2 bases from J, with 19 bases in between. In germline, CDR1 is MNHGY, CDR2 SAAAGT. The CDR3 consists of 17 residues. DNA of the CDR3: TGTGCCAGCAGTTACCCTGGAGTTGAGGGACCGACCTACGAGCAGTACTTC. It encodes CASSYPGVEGPTYEQYF.

This clonotype was picked up one time. With a much larger clone just one base away, this may be a read error. The chain is built from TRBV27 and TRBJ1-2, with D hard to call. Looked up from germline, CDR1 is MNHEY and CDR2 is SMNVEV (reference sequence). The CDR3 contains 13 residues. For the CDR3, the DNA is TGTGCCAGCAGTTGGGCAGGCGCCGTTGGCTACGCCTTC. This translates into CASSWAGAVGYAF.